A selection of T cell receptor beta chains follows, all from one sample in a study of blood T cell repertoires in COVID-19. Sequencing used immunoSEQ multiplex PCR; TCRdb keeps in-frame clones, though not all of them. The data hold 200,000 to 250,000 clones, with around 83% observed a single time. Source material: peripheral blood. The receptors shown here come from a woman aged 18 to 35 with acute or convalescent COVID-19. CDR3s include the opening cysteine and the closing phenylalanine or tryptophan. D genes are given only for firm matches. Expanded clones get a size class; other rows say once, few or many, or leave the size out.

>TRBV28|TRBJ2-1|15|-|TRBD2
CASSPAGAHYNEQFF
TGTGCCAGCAGTCCAGCGGGAGCTCACTACAATGAGCAGTTCTTC
>TRBV28|TRBJ2-3|20|-|TRBD2
CASSFSSSGSVWSGTDTQYF
TGTGCCAGCAGTTTTTCTTCTAGCGGGAGCGTTTGGTCAGGCACAGATACGCAGTATTTT
>TRBV5-1|TRBJ2-7|14|-|TRBD2
CASSSYGEGNEQYF
TGCGCCAGCAGCTCCTACGGGGAGGGAAACGAGCAGTACTTC
>TRBV5-6|TRBJ2-1|14|-|-
CASSFLGSHNEQFF
TGTGCCAGCAGCTTCCTGGGCAGCCACAATGAGCAGTTCTTC
>TRBV7-8|TRBJ1-1|15|-|-
CASSLVAKLWTEAFF
TGTGCCAGCAGCTTAGTCGCCAAGCTATGGACTGAAGCTTTCTTT
>TRBV10-2|TRBJ2-1|14|once|-
CAIYPWGDYNEQFF
TGCGCCATCTACCCGTGGGGCGACTACAATGAGCAGTTCTTC
>TRBV6-1|TRBJ1-5|17|-|-
CASSENSGIKWPWPQHF
TGTGCCAGCAGTGAAAATTCGGGAATTAAGTGGCCATGGCCCCAGCATTTT
>TRBV5-4|TRBJ2-5|15|-|TRBD1
CASSPGQGERETQYF
TGTGCCAGCAGCCCGGGACAGGGTGAGAGAGAGACCCAGTACTTC
>TRBV7-7|TRBJ2-3|15|-|-
CASSPLAGSTDTQYF
TGTGCTAGCAGCCCACTAGCAGGGAGCACAGATACGCAGTATTTT
>TRBV4-3|TRBJ1-2|14|once|-
CASSQDRGTYGYTF
TGCGCCAGCAGCCAAGATCGCGGGACGTATGGCTACACCTTC
>TRBV11-2|TRBJ2-1|17|once|TRBD2
CASSLAFRSGSYNEQFF
TGTGCCAGCAGCTTAGCGTTCCGGAGCGGGAGCTACAATGAGCAGTTCTTC
>TRBV6-4|TRBJ2-7|15|-|TRBD2
CASSEYGGRGYEQYF
TGTGCCAGCAGTGAATACGGCGGGAGAGGGTACGAGCAGTACTTC
>TRBV7-2|TRBJ2-1|17|-|-
CASSLGLRIDIYNEQFF
TGTGCCAGCAGCTTGGGGCTGAGGATAGATATATACAATGAGCAGTTCTTC
>TRBV27|TRBJ2-1|16|-|-
CASSLSRTGVGYEQFF
TGTGCCAGCAGTTTATCGAGAACGGGAGTTGGGTATGAGCAGTTCTTC
>TRBV25-1|TRBJ2-1|15|-|-
CASSEARTFYNEQFF
TGTGCCAGCAGTGAAGCCAGAACCTTCTACAATGAGCAGTTCTTC
>TRBV11-1|TRBJ2-7|14|once|TRBD2
CASSHREGSNEQYF
TGTGCCAGCAGCCACCGGGAGGGCTCGAACGAGCAGTACTTC
>TRBV15|TRBJ1-5|14|-|-
CATSLRGVGQPQHF
TGTGCCACCAGCCTTCGGGGAGTGGGGCAGCCCCAGCATTTT
>TRBV10-1|TRBJ1-5|12|-|-
CASRLEDQPQHF
TGCGCCAGCAGGCTCGAGGATCAGCCCCAGCATTTT
>TRBV19|TRBJ2-7|15|-|TRBD1
CASSIRPGQGGEQYF
TGTGCCAGTAGTATACGACCGGGACAGGGAGGCGAGCAGTACTTC
>TRBV24-1|TRBJ1-3|12|-|-
CAVRDSGNTIYF
TGTGCCGTACGGGACTCTGGAAACACCATATATTTT
>TRBV6-1|TRBJ1-2|14|-|-
CASSERGGDDGYTF
TGTGCCAGCAGTGAAAGGGGAGGGGACGATGGCTACACCTTC
>TRBV14|TRBJ2-3|16|-|-
CASSRLIGSYTDTQYF
TGTGCCAGCAGCCGACTTATCGGGAGTTACACAGATACGCAGTATTTT
>TRBV7-9|TRBJ1-1|16|few|TRBD1
CASSLRTGGRGTEAFF
TGTGCCAGCAGCTTGAGGACAGGGGGAAGGGGCACTGAAGCTTTCTTT
>TRBV6-2/TRBV6-3|TRBJ1-1|17|-|-
CASSSPSDSLKFTEAFF
TGTGCCAGCAGTTCTCCATCAGATTCTCTTAAATTCACTGAAGCTTTCTTT
>TRBV7-3|TRBJ2-1|16|-|TRBD2
CASSLTRGSSYNEQFF
TGTGCCAGCAGCTTAACTCGCGGGAGCTCCTACAATGAGCAGTTCTTC
>TRBV5-4|TRBJ1-1|13|-|-
CAQHREWDTEAFF
TGTGCACAACACAGGGAATGGGACACTGAAGCTTTCTTT
>TRBV3-1/TRBV3-2|TRBJ2-1|15|-|TRBD2
CASSPLALGGNEQFF
TGTGCCAGCAGCCCACTAGCCTTGGGAGGGAATGAGCAGTTCTTC
>TRBV27|TRBJ2-3|15|-|TRBD1
CASKIAEGAADTQYF
TGTGCCAGCAAGATCGCAGAGGGGGCCGCAGATACGCAGTATTTT
>TRBV18|TRBJ2-1|13|-|TRBD2
CASSPEEASGGFF
TGTGCCAGCTCACCAGAGGAAGCTAGCGGGGGGTTCTTC
>TRBV6-5|TRBJ2-1|15|-|TRBD1
CASSLGQYQYNEQFF
TGTGCCAGCAGCCTGGGACAGTATCAGTACAATGAGCAGTTCTTC
>TRBV7-6|TRBJ1-5|15|-|-
CASSLRSGSNQPQHF
TGTGCCAGCAGCTTACGGTCGGGGAGCAATCAGCCCCAGCATTTT
>TRBV19|TRBJ2-7|14|-|TRBD2
CASGTSGNSYEQYF
TGTGCCAGTGGGACTAGCGGTAACTCCTACGAGCAGTACTTC
>TRBV7-8|TRBJ2-1|16|-|TRBD2
CASSLDLAGADNEQFF
TGTGCCAGCAGCTTAGATCTGGCGGGAGCGGACAATGAGCAGTTCTTC
>TRBV27|TRBJ1-6|15|-|-
CASSFLREGRSPLHF
TGTGCCAGCAGTTTCCTCCGGGAGGGTCGGTCACCCCTCCACTTT
>TRBV28|TRBJ1-2|14|-|TRBD1
CASSPTGTGSGYTF
TGTGCCAGCAGTCCAACCGGGACAGGGTCTGGCTACACCTTC
>TRBV5-6|TRBJ1-6|16|-|TRBD1
CASSLLSGQQNSPLHF
TGTGCCAGCAGCTTGTTATCGGGACAGCAGAATTCACCCCTCCACTTT
>TRBV7-2|TRBJ2-4|14|-|-
CASSLSGSKNIQYF
TGTGCCAGCAGCTTATCGGGGTCTAAAAACATTCAGTACTTC
>TRBV29-1|TRBJ1-2|13|-|TRBD1
CSVPSGQGSGYTF
TGCAGCGTTCCATCGGGACAGGGGTCTGGCTACACCTTC
>TRBV7-9|TRBJ1-5|18|few|TRBD1
CASSPPGQGEYGNQPQHF
TGTGCCAGCAGTCCACCGGGACAGGGGGAATATGGCAATCAGCCCCAGCATTTT
>TRBV6-6|TRBJ2-1|15|many|TRBD2
CASRLGTSGGNEQFF
TGTGCCAGCAGACTCGGGACTAGCGGTGGCAATGAGCAGTTCTTC
>TRBV7-3|TRBJ2-3|13|-|TRBD1
CASRLTGSDTQYF
TGTGCCAGCAGACTGACAGGGTCAGATACGCAGTATTTT
>TRBV7-9|TRBJ1-6|16|-|-
CASSLSGAGYNSPLHF
TGTGCCAGCAGCTTAAGCGGGGCGGGCTATAATTCACCCCTCCACTTT
>TRBV18|TRBJ2-3|14|-|-
CASSPSGNTDTQYF
TGTGCCAGCTCACCGTCGGGTAACACAGATACGCAGTATTTT
>TRBV30|TRBJ2-1|17|-|TRBD1
CAWSVSFGTASYNEQFF
TGTGCCTGGAGTGTGAGTTTTGGGACAGCCTCCTACAATGAGCAGTTCTTC
>TRBV29-1|TRBJ2-1|17|few|-
CSVEDPGQGIPYNEQFF
TGCAGCGTTGAAGATCCCGGGCAGGGTATCCCCTACAATGAGCAGTTCTTC
>TRBV3-1/TRBV3-2|TRBJ2-1|17|once|-
CASSRSIGFFGRNEQFF
TGTGCCAGCAGCCGAAGTATAGGTTTTTTTGGGCGCAATGAGCAGTTCTTC
>TRBV7-9|TRBJ2-2|16|-|-
CASSSRPGPNTGELFF
TGTGCCAGCAGCTCCCGGCCAGGGCCGAACACCGGGGAGCTGTTTTTT
>TRBV6-1|TRBJ1-1|17|few|-
CASSEVEWEGIGTEAFF
TGTGCCAGCAGTGAAGTAGAATGGGAGGGTATCGGCACTGAAGCTTTCTTT